This TCR beta chain was sequenced for a study of T cell repertoires in cytomegalovirus infection. Overall study context: Indicated by public TCR beta signatures were CMV infection and matching HLA type. The study, taken as a whole, reports: HLA-C-restricted CMV-specific TCR beta clonotypes were dominant in the ex vivo response.

This clonotype was picked up many times. The antigen is not known. One entry per CDR3 protein results from TCRdb running MiXCR on the reads. Of around 110,000 distinct CDR3 sequences in the sample, about 9.5% were seen once. V was pared by 2 bases and J by 6 bases, with 10 bases between. The germline CDR1 and CDR2 sequences are MNHEY and SMNVEV (reference sequence). The CDR3 runs 14 residues. This TCR was sampled from a human donor in good health (CMV status not recorded). Some clones in this sample may be carry-over from other donors' samples. The rearrangement uses TRBV27 and TRBJ1-4; no firm D call. Sample: PBMCs, sequenced either directly or after in vitro stimulation (not recorded which). CDR3 in amino acids: CASSLRMRDEKLFF. In DNA, the CDR3 is TGTGCCAGCAGTTTACGAATGCGTGATGAAAAACTGTTTTTT.